This T cell receptor beta chain was found in a study of blood T cell repertoires in COVID-19. This table comes from immunoSEQ multiplex PCR, and its TCRdb copy is limited to in-frame clones, with some not included. Of about 80,000 clones in the sample, approximately 80% were seen once. This clone came up once. The CDR3 has 12 residues. The V end was cut by 6 bases, the J end by 5 bases, with 8 bases between. Germline lookup yields CDR1 KGHSH and CDR2 LQKENI. This receptor was obtained from a human donor in a cohort sampled during active COVID-19. The sequencing input was peripheral blood. The V call is TRBV18, the J call TRBJ2-1; D remains unclear. In DNA form, the CDR3 reads TGTGCCAGCTCTAACAGAGACAATGAGCAGTTCTTC. This encodes CASSNRDNEQFF.